What follows describes a single TCR beta chain. Its cognate antigen is unknown. The repertoire was sequenced with immunoSEQ multiplex PCR; TCRdb's copy has only in-frame clones and lacks some. Counted here are approximately 13,000 clones, 70% to 85% occurring once; the ten biggest clones make up 25% to 30%. This sample was included in a study of somatic mutations in cytotoxic T cells in rheumatoid arthritis. The overall study: Blood (just under 31 ml EDTA) from each patient was taken right after diagnosis, before any treatment. The study, taken as a whole, reports: Relative to age-matched healthy controls, rheumatoid arthritis patients did not differ significantly in CD8+ T-cell clonality. The antigen targets of the expanded CD8+ clones were unknown. The study found that the largest CD8+ clone exceeded 20% of CD8+ cells in about an eighth of the roughly 65 patients.

CDR1 and CDR2 from the germline V gene are SGHAT and FQNNGV. V lost 2 bases, J lost 10 bases, and 9 bases lay in between. This CDR3 spans 12 amino acids. Sequences were obtained from CD8+ T cells sorted from blood. The clonotype was recovered from an adult with rheumatoid arthritis. This chain joins TRBV11-2 and TRBJ2-1; D not certain. DNA of the CDR3: TGTGCCAGCAGCTTAAGTTCAATAGAGCAGTTCTTC. Its translation: CASSLSSIEQFF.